This T cell receptor (beta chain) was retrieved from a study of T cell responses to AZD1222 COVID-19 vaccine. Findings and limits, study-wide: It was only 6 or 7 AZD1222 recipients who were seropositive at baseline. After two AZD1222 doses, spike-specific TCR breadth and depth rose versus day 0.

Note on this clone: Its antigen is undetermined.

TCRdb's copy holds only in-frame clones and misses some; the assay was immunoSEQ multiplex PCR. Of around 100,000 clones detected, around 94% appear once; the ten largest clones hold 2.2%. CDR1 is LGHDT, CDR2 YNNKEL, per germline (reference sequence). The V end lost 1 base, the J end lost 4 bases, and 16 bases lay between the germline ends. This CDR3 spans 16 amino acids. The clonotype comes from an adult in good health. This material consisted of peripheral blood, taken on day 0 of AZD1222 vaccination. The chain joins TRBV3-1 (or the pseudogene TRBV3-2) to TRBJ1-2, with a weak D call TRBD1 (6 bases). CDR3 in DNA: TGTGCCAGCAGCCAAGTAGGGGGACTCTCTCTCTATGGCTACACCTTC. Encoded protein: CASSQVGGLSLYGYTF.